This entry describes one T cell receptor beta chain. There is no known antigen for this receptor. No base quality values were provided; no much bigger clone lies one nucleotide off. V is reduced by 1 base and J by 4 bases, leaving a spacing of 7 bases between them. The CDR3 measures 13 amino acids from cysteine to phenylalanine. Just CDR3 DNA is preserved here, 39 bases in frame from base 1. Via the germline V gene, CDR1 is LGHNA and CDR2 YNFKEQ. These data belong to a study of technical replicates of blood from a handful of donors (dated by TCRdb to about 2017). Library preparation used the immunoSEQ multiplex PCR assay. TCRdb holds this immuneACCESS table with in-frame rearrangements only. Some clones are missing; in checked studies, unresolved V genes explain under half, and the rest has no known cause. Counted in this sample were 74,000 or so clones; roughly 97% of them appeared once. In total, the top ten clones hold roughly 0.34% of the sample.

This chain joins TRBV4-2 to TRBJ2-5, with the D gene too uncertain to name. Input material: T cells isolated from PBMCs. This TCR derives from a human donor in good health. The nucleotides are TGTGCCAGCAGCCAAGGATCGGTAGAGACCCAGTACTTC. Its translation is CASSQGSVETQYF.